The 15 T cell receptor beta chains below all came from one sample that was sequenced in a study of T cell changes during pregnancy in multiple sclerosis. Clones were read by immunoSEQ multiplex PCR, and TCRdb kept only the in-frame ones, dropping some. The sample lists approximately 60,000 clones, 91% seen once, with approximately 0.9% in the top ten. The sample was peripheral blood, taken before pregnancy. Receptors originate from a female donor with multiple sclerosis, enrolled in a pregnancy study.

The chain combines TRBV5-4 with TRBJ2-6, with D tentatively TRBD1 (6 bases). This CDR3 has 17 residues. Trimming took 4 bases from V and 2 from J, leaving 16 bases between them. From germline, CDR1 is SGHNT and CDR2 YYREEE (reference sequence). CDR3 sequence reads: CASSAQQGSAGANVLTF. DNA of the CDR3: TGTGCCAGCAGCGCCCAACAGGGTTCGGCTGGGGCCAACGTCCTGACTTTC.

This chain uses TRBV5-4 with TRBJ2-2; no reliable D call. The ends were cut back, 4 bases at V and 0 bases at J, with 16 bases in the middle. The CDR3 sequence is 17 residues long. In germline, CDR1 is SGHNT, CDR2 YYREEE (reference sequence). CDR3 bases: TGTGCCAGCAGCCGGTCGTCCGAGTTCGCGAACACCGGGGAGCTGTTTTTT. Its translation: CASSRSSEFANTGELFF.

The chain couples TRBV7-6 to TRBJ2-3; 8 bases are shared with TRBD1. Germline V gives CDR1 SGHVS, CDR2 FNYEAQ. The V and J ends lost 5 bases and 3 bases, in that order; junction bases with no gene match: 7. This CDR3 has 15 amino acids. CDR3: CASSPGQGRTDTQYF. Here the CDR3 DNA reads TGTGCCAGCAGCCCCGGACAGGGTCGAACAGATACGCAGTATTTT.

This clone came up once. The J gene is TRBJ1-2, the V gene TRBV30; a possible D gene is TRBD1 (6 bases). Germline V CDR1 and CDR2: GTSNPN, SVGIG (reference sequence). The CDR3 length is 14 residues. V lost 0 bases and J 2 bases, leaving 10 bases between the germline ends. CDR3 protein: CAWSVGQGNYGYTF. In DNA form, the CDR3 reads TGTGCCTGGAGTGTAGGCCAGGGGAACTATGGCTACACCTTC.

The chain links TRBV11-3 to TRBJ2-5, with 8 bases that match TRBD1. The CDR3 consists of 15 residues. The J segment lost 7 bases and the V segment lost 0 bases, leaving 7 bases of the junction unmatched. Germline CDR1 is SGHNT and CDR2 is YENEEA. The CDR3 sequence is CASSLDRPGQGTQYF. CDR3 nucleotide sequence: TGTGCCAGCAGCTTAGATCGGCCAGGACAGGGGACCCAGTACTTC.

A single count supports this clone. This CDR3 reads CSAKLGALLFF. As DNA, the CDR3 is TGCAGTGCTAAGCTTGGAGCACTTCTGTTTTTT. The chain uses TRBV20-1 and TRBJ1-4; D is unresolved. Germline CDR1 DFQATT, CDR2 SNEGSKA (reference sequence). The CDR3 length is 11 residues. Trimming removed 4 bases at V and 14 bases at J, with 14 bases between.

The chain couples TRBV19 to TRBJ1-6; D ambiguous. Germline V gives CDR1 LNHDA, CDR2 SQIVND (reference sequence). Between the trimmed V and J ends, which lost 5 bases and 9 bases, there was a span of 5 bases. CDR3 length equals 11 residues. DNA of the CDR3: TGTGCCAGTAGTCAGGCTTCACCCCTCCACTTT. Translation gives CASSQASPLHF.

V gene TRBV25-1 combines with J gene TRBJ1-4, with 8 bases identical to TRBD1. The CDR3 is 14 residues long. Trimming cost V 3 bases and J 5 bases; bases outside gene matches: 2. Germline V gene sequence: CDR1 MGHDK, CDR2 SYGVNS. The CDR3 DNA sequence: TGTGCCAGCAGTGAGCCAGGGGGCAATGAAAAACTGTTTTTT. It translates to CASSEPGGNEKLFF.

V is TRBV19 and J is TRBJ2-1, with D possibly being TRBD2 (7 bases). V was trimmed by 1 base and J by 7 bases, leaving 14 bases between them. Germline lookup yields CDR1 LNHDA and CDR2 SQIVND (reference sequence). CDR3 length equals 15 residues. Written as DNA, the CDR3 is TGTGCCAGTAGTATAGCTACGGGGGGCCCGAATGAGCAGTTCTTC. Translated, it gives CASSIATGGPNEQFF.

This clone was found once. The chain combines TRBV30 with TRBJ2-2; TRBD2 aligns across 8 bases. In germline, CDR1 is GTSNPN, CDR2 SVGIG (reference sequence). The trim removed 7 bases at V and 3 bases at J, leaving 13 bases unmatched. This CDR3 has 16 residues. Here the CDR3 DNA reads TGTGCCTTAAGGGACGAGGCGGGGGGTTACACCGGGGAGCTGTTTTTT. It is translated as CALRDEAGGYTGELFF. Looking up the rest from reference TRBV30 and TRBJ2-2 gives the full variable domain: SQTIHQWPATLVQPVGSPLSLECTVEGTSNPNLYWYRQAAGRGLQLLFYSVGIGQISSEVPQNLSASRPQDRQFILSSKKLLLSDSGFYLCALRDEAGGYTGELFFGEGSRLTVL.

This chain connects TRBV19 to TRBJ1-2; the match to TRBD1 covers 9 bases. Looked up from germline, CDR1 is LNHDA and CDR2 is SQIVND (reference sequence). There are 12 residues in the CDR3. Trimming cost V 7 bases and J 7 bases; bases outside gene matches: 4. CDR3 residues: CASKGQGLGYTF. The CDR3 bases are TGTGCCAGTAAGGGACAGGGTCTTGGCTACACCTTC.

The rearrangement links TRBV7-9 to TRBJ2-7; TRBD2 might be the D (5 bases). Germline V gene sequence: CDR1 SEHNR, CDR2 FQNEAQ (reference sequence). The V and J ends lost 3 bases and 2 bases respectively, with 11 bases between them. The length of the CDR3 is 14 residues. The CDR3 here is CASSFEPSPYEQYF. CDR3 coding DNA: TGTGCCAGCAGCTTCGAACCTAGCCCCTACGAGCAGTACTTC.

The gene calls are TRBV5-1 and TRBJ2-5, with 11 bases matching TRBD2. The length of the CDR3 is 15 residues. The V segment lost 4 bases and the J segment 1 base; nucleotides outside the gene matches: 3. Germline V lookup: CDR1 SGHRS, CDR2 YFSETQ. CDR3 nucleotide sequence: TGCGCCAGCAGCCTCACTAGCGGGGGCCAAGAGACCCAGTACTTC. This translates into CASSLTSGGQETQYF.

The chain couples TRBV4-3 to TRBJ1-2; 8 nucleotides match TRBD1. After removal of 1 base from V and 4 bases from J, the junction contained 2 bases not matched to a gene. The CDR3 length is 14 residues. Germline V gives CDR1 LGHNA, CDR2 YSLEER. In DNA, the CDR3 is TGCGCCAGCAGCCAAGGACAGGGGCCCTATGGCTACACCTTC. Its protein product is CASSQGQGPYGYTF.

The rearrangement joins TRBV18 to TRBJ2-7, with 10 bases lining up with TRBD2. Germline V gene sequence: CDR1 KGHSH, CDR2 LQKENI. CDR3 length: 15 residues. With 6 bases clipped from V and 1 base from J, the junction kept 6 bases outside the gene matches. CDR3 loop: CASSPKRGGSYEQYF. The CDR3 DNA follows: TGTGCCAGCTCCCCCAAGCGGGGGGGATCCTACGAGCAGTACTTC.